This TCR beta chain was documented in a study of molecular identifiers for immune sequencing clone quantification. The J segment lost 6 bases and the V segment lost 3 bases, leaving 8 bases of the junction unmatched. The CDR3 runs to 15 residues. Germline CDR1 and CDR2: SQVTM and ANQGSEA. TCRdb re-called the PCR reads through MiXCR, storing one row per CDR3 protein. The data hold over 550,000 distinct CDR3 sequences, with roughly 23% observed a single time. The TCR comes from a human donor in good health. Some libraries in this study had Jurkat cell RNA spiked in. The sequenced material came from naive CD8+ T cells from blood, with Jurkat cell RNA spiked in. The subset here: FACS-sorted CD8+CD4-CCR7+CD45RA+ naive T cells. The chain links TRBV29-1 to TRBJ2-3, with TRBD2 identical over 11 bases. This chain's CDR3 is CSVDGLAGGWDTQYF. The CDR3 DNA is TGCAGCGTTGACGGTCTAGCGGGGGGTTGGGATACGCAGTATTTT.